This T cell receptor beta chain is drawn from a study of cytomegalovirus exposure and HLA in healthy donors. Findings and caveats of the study: Accounts indicate the classifier identified cytomegalovirus status with strong specificity and sensitivity.

Method: immunoSEQ multiplex PCR; TCRdb's copy keeps in-frame clones and lacks some. In the table there are about 110,000 clones, around nine tenths of which are singletons. With regard to this clone: Its target is not known.

The material sequenced was PBMCs. The receptor comes from a young woman in good health and CMV-seropositive.

The CDR3: CASSVRDGGQPQHF. The CDR3 DNA is TGTGCCAGCAGCGTTCGAGACGGGGGGCAGCCCCAGCATTTT. This chain joins TRBV9 and TRBJ1-5; D is perhaps TRBD1 (5 bases). Germline V gene sequence: CDR1 SGDLS, CDR2 YYNGEE. V lost 2 bases, J lost 7 bases, and 13 bases lay in between. The CDR3 extends over 14 amino acids.